This TCR beta chain appears in the sequencing data of a study of glioma-infiltrating T cells (TCRdb year 2016). Background on the whole study: Low-grade gliomas were represented by WHO grade II oligodendrogliomas or astrocytomas, and glioblastomas were represented by WHO grade IV tumors that were sampled at initial rather than recurrent diagnosis. Three low-grade glioma patients, about 8 primary glioblastoma patients and three non-glioma patients contributing non-neoplastic brain tissue were included in the paired cohort. To measure divergence between tissue and blood T-cell populations, each tissue-infiltrating repertoire was compared with the peripheral blood repertoire of the same patient. Sequencing coverage of roughly 4.5- to 11-fold of some 1 million peripheral T cells was targeted for blood libraries. Glioma patients received dexamethasone for six or fewer days before surgery. Sequencing of TCR alpha- and beta-chain repertoires was performed on glioma tissue, on non-neoplastic brain tissue, and on matched peripheral blood mononuclear cells.

What the research found in general, with its limitations: The group comparisons were based on small numbers of patients: three non-neoplastic, three low-grade glioma and seven or eight glioblastoma patients. A signature set of shared blood CDR3 motifs marked patients with low tissue-blood divergence and was depleted in highly divergent patients. Very few CDR3 sequences were found to be shared between tissue and blood, and this scarcity was attributed to high CDR3 diversity and limited sampling. VJ-independent divergence between tissue and blood was lower than expected in non-neoplastic patients but higher than expected in all gliomas, particularly low-grade gliomas.

As for this clonotype: This clone's antigen is unknown. An end of the junction differs from the germline gene, which may be a read error.

TCR alpha and beta CDR3 regions were amplified with the iRepertoire nested amplicon-rescue multiplex PCR (arm-PCR) platform from RNA. For one-step reverse transcription and amplification, roughly 90-450 ng of tissue mRNA or PBMC total RNA was used as input. Following bead purification, Illumina adapters were added through a secondary multiplex PCR, and the libraries were then gel-purified between 200 and 400 bp. Demultiplexing relied on internal 6-nucleotide barcodes carried by the libraries. Sequencing of libraries was performed on an Illumina MiSeq with 2x220 or 2x250 nucleotide paired-end reads. In the source study's methods: Paired reads were merged using FLASH 1.2.11 and were aligned to the GRCh37 human genome using BWA-MEM, after which TRA and TRB reads were extracted. An IMGT-derived reference of cassette sequences and CDR3 motifs, with pseudogenes included, was used for V and J assignment. Three-frame translation of reads was performed, and productive CDR3s were defined as those with a C...FGXG motif and no stop codons. Unique combinations of V-J cassette pair and CDR3 amino acid sequence were defined as clonotypes. Hamming distance filtering was applied to reads, with thresholds set by the sequence error rate of each sample in mapped regions. Using fastp at Q25 and MiXCR, TCRdb reprocessed the public reads and kept productive beta chains. Here each entry gathers all rows of one CDR3 protein and keeps the most common genes and DNA. Here the V and J calls rest on TCRdb's processing, not on the authors' analysis. This sample is represented by 300,000 to 450,000 distinct CDR3 sequences; roughly 41% of them were singletons. The top ten clones comprise about 11% of the sample.

CDR1 and CDR2, looked up from the germline V gene, are MDHEN and SYDVKM. Its CDR3 holds 16 amino acids, cysteine through phenylalanine. Solely the CDR3 DNA is kept, with 48 bases framed from the first base. Immediately after resection, surgical brain or tumor specimens were cryofrozen in liquid nitrogen, and peripheral blood cells were collected at the same time. The material sequenced was glioma tissue, nonneoplastic brain tissue, or PBMCs (not recorded which). Here the chain combines TRBV28 and TRBJ2-1; 7 nucleotides in the junction match TRBD2. The receptor was derived from a human donor with low-grade glioma or glioblastoma, undergoing nonglioma brain surgery, or in good health (not recorded which). The nucleotide sequence reads TGTGCCAGCAGCTCTTCGGGGCTAGCGGTGATCTGGGAGCAGTCCTTC. It translates to CASSSSGLAVIWEQSF. Outside the CDR3, residues come from the reference TRBV28 and TRBJ2-1 proteins, so the full variable domain is: DVKVTQSSRYLVKRTGEKVFLECVQDMDHENMFWYRQDPGLGLRLIYFSYDVKMKEKGDIPEGYSVSREKKERFSLILESASTNQTSMYLCASSSSGLAVIWEQSFGPGTRLTVL.